This T cell receptor beta chain emerged from a study of shared clonotypes between healthy human individuals. Researchers drew on about 90 million PBMCs for genomic DNA from unsorted samples. Data came from immunoSEQ multiplex PCR; TCRdb stores just in-frame clones and leaves some out. The data contain more than 450,000 clones, 60% to 85% of them singletons. Between the trimmed V and J ends, which lost 3 bases and 5 bases, there was a span of 7 bases. Per germline, CDR1 LNHDA and CDR2 SQIVND (reference sequence). This CDR3 region has 12 residues. The TCR comes from a woman in her thirties or forties in good health. Some clones in this sample may be carry-over from other donors' samples. The chain uses TRBV19 and TRBJ2-5; D might be TRBD2 (5 bases). Input material: PBMCs. This CDR3 is CASSIGSETQYF. CDR3 DNA sequence: TGTGCCAGTAGTATTGGGAGCGAGACCCAGTACTTC.